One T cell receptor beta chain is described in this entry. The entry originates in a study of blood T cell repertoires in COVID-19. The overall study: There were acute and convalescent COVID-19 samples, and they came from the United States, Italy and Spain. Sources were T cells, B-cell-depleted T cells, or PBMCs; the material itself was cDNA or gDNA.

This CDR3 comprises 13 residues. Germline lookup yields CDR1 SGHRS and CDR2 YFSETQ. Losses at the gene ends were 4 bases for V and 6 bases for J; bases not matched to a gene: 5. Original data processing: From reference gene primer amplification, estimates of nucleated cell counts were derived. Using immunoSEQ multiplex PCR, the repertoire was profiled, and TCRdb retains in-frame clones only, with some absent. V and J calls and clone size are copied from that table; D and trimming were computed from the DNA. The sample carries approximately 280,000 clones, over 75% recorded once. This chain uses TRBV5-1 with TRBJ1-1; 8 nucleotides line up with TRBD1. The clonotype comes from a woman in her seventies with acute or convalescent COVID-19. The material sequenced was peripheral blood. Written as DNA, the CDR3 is TGCGCCAGCAGCCAGGACAGGGTCGCTGAAGCTTTCTTT. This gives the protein CASSQDRVAEAFF.